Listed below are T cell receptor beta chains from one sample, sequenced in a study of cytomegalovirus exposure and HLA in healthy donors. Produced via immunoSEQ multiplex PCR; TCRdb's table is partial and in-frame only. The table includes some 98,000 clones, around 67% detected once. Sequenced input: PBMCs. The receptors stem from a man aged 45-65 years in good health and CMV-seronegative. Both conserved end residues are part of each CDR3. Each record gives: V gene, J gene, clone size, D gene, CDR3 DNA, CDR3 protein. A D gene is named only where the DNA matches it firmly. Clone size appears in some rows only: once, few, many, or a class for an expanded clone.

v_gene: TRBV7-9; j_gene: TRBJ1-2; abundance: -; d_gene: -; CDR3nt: TGTGCCAGCACCCGCGGAGCAGAGGCTAACTATGGCTACACCTTC; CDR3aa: CASTRGAEANYGYTF
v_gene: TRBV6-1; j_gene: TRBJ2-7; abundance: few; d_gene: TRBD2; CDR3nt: TGTGCCAGCAGTGAAGAAAGCGGGAGGGCCTACGAGCAGTACTTC; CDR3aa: CASSEESGRAYEQYF
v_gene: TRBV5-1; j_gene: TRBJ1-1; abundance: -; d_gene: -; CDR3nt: TGCGCCAGCAGCCCCCAGACAGCTTCTTTCACTGAAGCCTTCTTT; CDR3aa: CASSPQTASFTEAFF
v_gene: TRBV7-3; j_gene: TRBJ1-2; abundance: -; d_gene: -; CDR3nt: TGTGCCAGCAGCTTAAATGGAGTCTATGGCTACACCTTC; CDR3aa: CASSLNGVYGYTF
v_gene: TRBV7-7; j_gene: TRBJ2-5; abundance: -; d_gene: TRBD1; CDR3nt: TGTGCTAGCAGCTTAGGAGACAGGGCGACTGAGACCCAGTACTTC; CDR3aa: CASSLGDRATETQYF
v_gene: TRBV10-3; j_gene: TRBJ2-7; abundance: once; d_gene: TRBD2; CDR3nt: TGTACCATCAGTGGCGCTAGCGGGGTATCCTACGAGCAGTACTTC; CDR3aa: CTISGASGVSYEQYF
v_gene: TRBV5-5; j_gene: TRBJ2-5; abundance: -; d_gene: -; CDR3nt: TGTGCCAGCAGCGCTGGTGGGCCCCAAGAGACCCAGTACTTC; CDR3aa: CASSAGGPQETQYF
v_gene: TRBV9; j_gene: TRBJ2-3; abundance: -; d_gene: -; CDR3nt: TGTGCCAGCAGCGTAGAACGATTCAGAGATACGCAGTATTTT; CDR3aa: CASSVERFRDTQYF
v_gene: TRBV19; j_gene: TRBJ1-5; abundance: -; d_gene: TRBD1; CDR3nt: TGTGCCAGTAGTATAGGAGGGGACAGTTATCAGCCCCAGCATTTT; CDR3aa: CASSIGGDSYQPQHF
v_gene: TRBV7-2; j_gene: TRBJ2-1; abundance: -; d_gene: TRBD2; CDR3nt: TGTGCCAGCAGCTTGGCTCCGGGACTAGCGGACAATGAGCAGTTCTTC; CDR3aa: CASSLAPGLADNEQFF
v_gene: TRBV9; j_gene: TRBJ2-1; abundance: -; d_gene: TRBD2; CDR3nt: TGTGCCAGCAGCTTCACCGGGACTAGCGGGGGGCTGATTGAGCAGTTCTTC; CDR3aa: CASSFTGTSGGLIEQFF
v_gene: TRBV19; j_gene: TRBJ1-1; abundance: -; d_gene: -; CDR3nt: TGTGCCGGATCTGACGGCCGGGGCACTGAAGCTTTCTTT; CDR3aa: CAGSDGRGTEAFF
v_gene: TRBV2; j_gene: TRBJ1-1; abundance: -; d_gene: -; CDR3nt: TGTGCCAGCAGTGAGGCCCCGAACACTGAAGCTTTCTTT; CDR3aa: CASSEAPNTEAFF
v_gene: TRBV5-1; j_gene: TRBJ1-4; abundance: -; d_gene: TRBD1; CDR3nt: TGCGCCAGCAGCAAGGACAGGGGAGCAACTAATGAAAAACTGTTTTTT; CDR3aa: CASSKDRGATNEKLFF
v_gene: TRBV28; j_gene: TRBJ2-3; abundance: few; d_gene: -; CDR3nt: TGTGCCACCTTTTCCACAGATACGCAGTATTTT; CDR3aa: CATFSTDTQYF
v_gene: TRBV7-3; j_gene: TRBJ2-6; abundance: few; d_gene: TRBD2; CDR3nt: TGTGCCAGCAGCCAACCAACTAGCGGGAGCTCTGGGGCCAACGTCCTGACTTTC; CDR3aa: CASSQPTSGSSGANVLTF
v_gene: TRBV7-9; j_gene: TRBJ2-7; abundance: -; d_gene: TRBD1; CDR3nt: TGTGCCAGCAGCTTAGAAGGGACAGGGGACTCCTACGAGCAGTACTTC; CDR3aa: CASSLEGTGDSYEQYF
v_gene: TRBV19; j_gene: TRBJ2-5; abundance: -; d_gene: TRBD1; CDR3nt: TGTGCCAGTAGTATACCGACAGGGGGCGGTTTGGAGACCCAGTACTTC; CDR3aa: CASSIPTGGGLETQYF
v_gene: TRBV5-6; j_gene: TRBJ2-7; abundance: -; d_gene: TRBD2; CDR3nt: TGTGCCAGCAGCGGTGGGGCTAGCGGTTACTCCTACGAGCAGTACTTC; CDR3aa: CASSGGASGYSYEQYF
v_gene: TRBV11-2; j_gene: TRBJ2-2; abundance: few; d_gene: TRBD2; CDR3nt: TGTGCCAGCAGCTTAAACCTAGCGGGGGCGAACACCGGGGAGCTGTTTTTT; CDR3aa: CASSLNLAGANTGELFF
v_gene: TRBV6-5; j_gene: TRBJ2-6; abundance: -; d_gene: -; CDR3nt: TGTGCCAGCGGGGGGGGCACTTCTGGGGCCAACGTCCTGACTTTC; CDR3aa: CASGGGTSGANVLTF
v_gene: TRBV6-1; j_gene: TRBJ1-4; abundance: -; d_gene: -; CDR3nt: TGTGCCAGCAGTGATTTTTTAGGAGTTGAAAAACTGTTTTTT; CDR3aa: CASSDFLGVEKLFF
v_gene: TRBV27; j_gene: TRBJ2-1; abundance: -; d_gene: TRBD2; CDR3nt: TGTGCCAGCAGCCTGGAGAGGGGAGGGAATGAGCAGTTCTTC; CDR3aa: CASSLERGGNEQFF
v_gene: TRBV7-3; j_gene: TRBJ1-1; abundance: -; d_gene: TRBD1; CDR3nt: TGTGCCAGCAGCTTACAGGGGGCGAACACTGAAGCTTTCTTT; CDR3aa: CASSLQGANTEAFF
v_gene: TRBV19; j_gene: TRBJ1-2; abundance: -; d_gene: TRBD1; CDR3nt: TGTGCCAGTAACCCGGGACAGGGTGAGGCTGGCTACACCTTC; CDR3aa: CASNPGQGEAGYTF
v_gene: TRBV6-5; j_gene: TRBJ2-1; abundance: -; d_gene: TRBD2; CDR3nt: TGTGCCAGCAGTTACTTGCGGGGGGGAACTCGGCAGTTCTTC; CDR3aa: CASSYLRGGTRQFF
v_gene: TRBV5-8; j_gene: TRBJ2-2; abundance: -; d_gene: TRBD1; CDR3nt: TGTGCCAGCAGCTCCAGGGGGCTCGGAACCGGGGAGCTGTTTTTT; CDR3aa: CASSSRGLGTGELFF
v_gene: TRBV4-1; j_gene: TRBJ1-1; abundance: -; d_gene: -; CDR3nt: TGCGCCAGCTTGTCCCCCGGAAGAGGAAATGAAGCTTTCTTT; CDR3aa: CASLSPGRGNEAFF
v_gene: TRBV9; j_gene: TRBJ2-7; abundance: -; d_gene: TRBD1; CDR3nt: TGTGCCAGCAGCGTCGGGACAGGCGCGAAGGGGGGTTACGAGCAGTACTTC; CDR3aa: CASSVGTGAKGGYEQYF
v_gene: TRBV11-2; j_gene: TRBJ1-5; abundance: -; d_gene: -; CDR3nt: TGTGCCAGCAGCTTGGCAGGGCTCCCAAATCAGCCCCAGCATTTT; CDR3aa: CASSLAGLPNQPQHF
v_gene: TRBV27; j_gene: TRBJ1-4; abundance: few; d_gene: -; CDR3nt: TGTGCCAGCAGTTTATGGGGACTGTCTAATGAAAAACTGTTTTTT; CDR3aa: CASSLWGLSNEKLFF
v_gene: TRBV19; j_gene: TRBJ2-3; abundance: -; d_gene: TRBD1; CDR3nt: TGTGCCAGTAGGGACAGGGGTTTTGGAGATACGCAGTATTTT; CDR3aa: CASRDRGFGDTQYF
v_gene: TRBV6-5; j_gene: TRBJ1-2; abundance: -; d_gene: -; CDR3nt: TGTGCCAGCAGTTACGAGGGCGACTATGGCTACACCTTC; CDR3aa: CASSYEGDYGYTF
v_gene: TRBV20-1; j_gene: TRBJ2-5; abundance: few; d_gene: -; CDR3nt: TGCAGTGCTAGAGAACGGGAGACCCAGTACTTC; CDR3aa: CSARERETQYF
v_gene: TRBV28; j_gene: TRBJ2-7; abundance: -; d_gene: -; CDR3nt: TGTGCCAGCAGTTTAATGGGGGGGCGAGGGGTCGAGCAGTACTTC; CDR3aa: CASSLMGGRGVEQYF
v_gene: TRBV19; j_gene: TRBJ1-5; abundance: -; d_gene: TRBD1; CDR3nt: TGTGCCAGTAGCCCGACAGGGAATAGCAATCAGCCCCAGCATTTT; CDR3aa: CASSPTGNSNQPQHF
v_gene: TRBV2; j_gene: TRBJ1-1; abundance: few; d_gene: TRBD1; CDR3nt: TGTGCCAGCAGTGGACAGGGGATGAACACTGAAGCTTTCTTT; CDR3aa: CASSGQGMNTEAFF
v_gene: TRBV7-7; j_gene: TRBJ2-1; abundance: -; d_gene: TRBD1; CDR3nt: TGTGCTAGCAGCGTCGGACAGGCCAATGAGCAGTTCTTC; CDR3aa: CASSVGQANEQFF
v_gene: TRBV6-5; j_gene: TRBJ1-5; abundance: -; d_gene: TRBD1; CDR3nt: TGTGCCAGCAGTCGGGACAGGATGCAGCCCCAGCATTTT; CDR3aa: CASSRDRMQPQHF
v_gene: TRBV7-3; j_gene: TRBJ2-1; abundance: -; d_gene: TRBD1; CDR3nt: TGTGCCAGCAGCCCAGGGGGTGATGAGCAGTTCTTC; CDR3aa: CASSPGGDEQFF
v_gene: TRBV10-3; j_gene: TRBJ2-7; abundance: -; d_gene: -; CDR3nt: TGTGCCAAGCCACAGGACCAAGGAGCCTACGAGCAGTACTTC; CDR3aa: CAKPQDQGAYEQYF
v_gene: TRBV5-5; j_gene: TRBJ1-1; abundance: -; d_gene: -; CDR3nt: TGTGCCAGCAGCTTTCGACGCTCGGGGGACACTGAAGCTTTCTTT; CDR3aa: CASSFRRSGDTEAFF
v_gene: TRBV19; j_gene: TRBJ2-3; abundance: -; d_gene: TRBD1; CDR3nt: TGTGCCAGCCGGACAGGGCCCACAGATACGCAGTATTTT; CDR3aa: CASRTGPTDTQYF
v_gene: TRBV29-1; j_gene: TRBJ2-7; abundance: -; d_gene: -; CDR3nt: TGCAGCGTAGCCCCGGACGAGGGATACGAGCAGTACTTC; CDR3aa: CSVAPDEGYEQYF
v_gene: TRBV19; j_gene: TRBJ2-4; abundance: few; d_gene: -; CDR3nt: TGTGCCAGAGCCATACCTACCCGGGGTAGGGGGGGAGCCAAAAACATTCAGTACTTC; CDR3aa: CARAIPTRGRGGAKNIQYF
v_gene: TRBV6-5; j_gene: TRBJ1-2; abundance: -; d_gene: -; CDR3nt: TGTGCCAGCAGTTTCCCAGGCTATGGCTACACCTTC; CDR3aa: CASSFPGYGYTF
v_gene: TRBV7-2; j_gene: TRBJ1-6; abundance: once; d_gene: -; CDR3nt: TGTGCCAGCAGCTTAGCCGGTGTCTTACTGCCAGGTTCACCCCTCCACTTT; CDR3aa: CASSLAGVLLPGSPLHF
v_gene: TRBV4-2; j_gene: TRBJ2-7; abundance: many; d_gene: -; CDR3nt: TGTGCCAGCAGCCAAGAAATCAGGTATCGGGAGCAGTACTTC; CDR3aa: CASSQEIRYREQYF